These T cell receptor beta chains were read from a single sample in a study of blood T cell repertoires in COVID-19. Here immunoSEQ multiplex PCR was the method, and the copy in TCRdb shows in-frame clones only, minus some. The table shows tens of thousands of clones, with 80% to 90% occurring only once. Input material: peripheral blood. The receptors were gathered from an elderly man with acute or convalescent COVID-19. Each CDR3 is given with its conserved first and last residue. D genes are given only for firm matches.

14	TRBJ2-2	TRBV18	.	CASSVDSYTGELFF
14	TRBJ2-3	TRBV29-1	.	CSVELLQYTDTQYF
15	TRBJ2-3	TRBV5-1	TRBD1	CASSLAGTGGDTQYF
14	TRBJ2-4	TRBV6-5	TRBD2	CATGGSLAKNIQYF
14	TRBJ1-5	TRBV3-1/TRBV3-2	TRBD1	CASSPRTGHQPQHF
15	TRBJ2-5	TRBV13	.	CASSLGLTGQETQYF
15	TRBJ2-1	TRBV10-3	.	CAITLGQGNSNEQFF
14	TRBJ2-5	TRBV28	.	CASSRTGIKETQYF
14	TRBJ2-5	TRBV10-3	TRBD1	CAISGDRGHGTQYF
13	TRBJ1-1	TRBV16	.	CASSPYRARRAFF
11	TRBJ2-7	TRBV12-3/TRBV12-4	.	CASSPIYEQYF
15	TRBJ1-1	TRBV3-1/TRBV3-2	.	CASSQDPGGRLGAFF
15	TRBJ2-6	TRBV6-4	TRBD1	CASSQGAPGANVLTF
14	TRBJ1-1	TRBV29-1	TRBD1	CSVGRNRDSTEAFF
20	TRBJ2-3	TRBV5-8	TRBD2	CASSFPGGTSGGSRTDTQYF
17	TRBJ2-2	TRBV19	.	CASSQAPTGLNTGELFF
13	TRBJ2-5	TRBV2	.	CASSTVKAETQYF
14	TRBJ2-1	TRBV6-5	TRBD2	CASSYERGVNEQFF
14	TRBJ1-1	TRBV18	.	CASSLDSYRTEAFF
14	TRBJ2-2	TRBV5-1	.	CASSSPTNTGELFF
16	TRBJ1-5	TRBV19	.	CASSKLPRQGNQPQHF
17	TRBJ2-1	TRBV10-3	TRBD2	CAIRPGGTSGVYNEQFF
12	TRBJ1-1	TRBV25-1	.	CASSAIQGRAFF
11	TRBJ2-7	TRBV7-9	.	CASSLFGDKYF
13	TRBJ1-1	TRBV10-3	TRBD1	CAISEGLTGNAFF
16	TRBJ1-5	TRBV19	TRBD1	CASSISGGGGNQPQHF
16	TRBJ2-2	TRBV11-2	TRBD1	CASSKQTGSNTGELFF
14	TRBJ1-5	TRBV20-1	.	CSASNGEGEQPQHF
16	TRBJ2-1	TRBV11-2	TRBD2	CASSPTRLAGSNEQFF
14	TRBJ1-1	TRBV7-9	.	CASSWGRGGTEAFF
15	TRBJ2-7	TRBV7-6	TRBD1	CASSPTWTGGYEQYF
14	TRBJ1-3	TRBV7-9	TRBD1	CASSHGQVGNTIYF
13	TRBJ1-5	TRBV12-3/TRBV12-4	TRBD1	CASSEQGAKPQHF
13	TRBJ2-5	TRBV7-8	.	CASSRGSGETQYF
12	TRBJ2-7	TRBV10-3	.	CAISDSSGEQYF
14	TRBJ1-1	TRBV11-2	.	CASSLGAMSTEAFF
14	TRBJ1-2	TRBV5-1	TRBD1	CASSLGQGDYGYTF
14	TRBJ2-7	TRBV7-9	TRBD2	CASSSVSGDYEQYF
14	TRBJ1-6	TRBV7-6	.	CASSLAAGESPLHF
15	TRBJ2-1	TRBV11-2	.	CASSLRVGRQGEQFF
13	TRBJ1-3	TRBV6-5	.	CASSQGTGNTIYF
16	TRBJ1-3	TRBV14	.	CASSQVWGRGRYTIYF
14	TRBJ2-3	TRBV30	TRBD1	CAWRTGASTDTQYF
15	TRBJ2-7	TRBV18	TRBD1	CASSRSLTGADEQYF
14	TRBJ1-1	TRBV3-1/TRBV3-2	.	CASTRREGNTEAFF
16	TRBJ2-1	TRBV5-1	TRBD1	CASSLWPGTGDNEQFF
15	TRBJ2-1	TRBV24-1	TRBD2	CATSDTRGDSNEQFF
14	TRBJ1-2	TRBV4-2	.	CASSQDKPPYGYTF
15	TRBJ2-6	TRBV6-4	.	CASSDEHSGANVLTF
15	TRBJ1-3	TRBV5-8	.	CASSSWQFSGNTIYF
15	TRBJ2-2	TRBV14	TRBD1	CASSHQTGETGELFF
15	TRBJ2-7	TRBV6-5	TRBD1	CASSNPPGTAYEQYF
13	TRBJ2-4	TRBV7-2	.	CASSLAWGGIQYF
15	TRBJ1-1	TRBV3-1/TRBV3-2	TRBD1	CASSSPQGANTEAFF
13	TRBJ1-2	TRBV3-1/TRBV3-2	.	CASSQTGNYGYTF
14	TRBJ2-1	TRBV10-1	TRBD2	CASSTERGYNEQFF
14	TRBJ1-4	TRBV29-1	.	CSVGRGAGNEKLFF